These 3 T cell receptor beta chains share one sample of origin, sequenced in a study of metastatic and nonmetastatic thyroid tumors. TCRdb re-called the PCR reads with MiXCR. The table shows approximately 32,000 clones, with roughly 20% occurring only once. Among the patients, none had received any treatment before thyroid surgery. The sequenced material came from tumor tissue. The receptors shown here come from a male donor with papillary thyroid cancer or a benign thyroid nodule (not recorded which). Some clones in this sample may be carry-over from other donors' samples.

In its sample, this clone was seen a few times. A much larger clone is a single base away; this may be a read error. The J gene is TRBJ2-5, the V gene TRBV5-1, with a weak D call TRBD1 (6 bases). The CDR3 contains 16 residues. V was pared by 7 bases and J by 7 bases, with 26 bases between. From germline, CDR1 is SGHRS and CDR2 YFSETQ. The CDR3 loop is CASALSGGQVRGTQYF. CDR3 in DNA: TGCGCCAGCGCCCTGTCCGGCGGGCAGGTCAGGGGGACCCAGTACTTC.

The chain couples TRBV5-1 to TRBJ1-6; D remains ambiguous. This CDR3 spans 12 amino acids. The V and J ends lost 3 bases and 5 bases respectively, with 3 bases between them. Per germline, CDR1 SGHRS and CDR2 YFSETQ. The CDR3 region is CASSWDNSPLHF. CDR3 sequence (DNA): TGCGCCAGCAGCTGGGATAATTCACCCCTCCACTTT. The whole variable domain, filled in from reference TRBV5-1 and TRBJ1-6, reads KAGVTQTPRYLIKTRGQQVTLSCSPISGHRSVSWYQQTPGQGLQFLFEYFSETQRNKGNFPGRFSGRQFSNSRSEMNVSTLELGDSALYLCASSWDNSPLHFGNGTRLTVT.

The chain recombines TRBV29-1 with TRBJ2-5; D is possibly TRBD2 (5 bases). V lost 1 base and J lost 1, with 7 bases in between. The CDR3 runs to 13 residues. Germline V lookup: CDR1 SQVTM, CDR2 ANQGSEA. The CDR3 region has the DNA TGCAGCGTTGAAGGGACTGTCCAAGAGACCCAGTACTTC. Protein: CSVEGTVQETQYF.